Given below is one T cell receptor (beta chain) in context. This CDR3 is built from 16 residues. Unmatched junction bases numbered 10, after V lost 5 bases and J lost 2 bases. Germline V lookup: CDR1 SGHTA, CDR2 FQGNSA. These data originate in a study of blood T cell repertoires in COVID-19. Study at large: Samples of COVID-19 (acute and convalescent) were obtained from the United States, Italy and Spain. Nucleic acid was either cDNA or gDNA, and it came from T cells, B-cell-depleted T cells, or PBMCs.

Authors' analysis steps: Estimation of nucleated cell counts was performed using reference gene primer amplification. Clones were sequenced by immunoSEQ multiplex PCR, and TCRdb holds only the in-frame ones, with some missing. V, J and clone size were drawn from that table, and D and trimming were deduced from the DNA. The table lists 35,000 to 45,000 clones, 78% of them singletons, with over 15% in the top ten. The chain carries TRBV7-2 and TRBJ2-7, with 9 bases lining up with TRBD1. This TCR was recovered from a man in his sixties or seventies with acute or convalescent COVID-19. Sequencing input: peripheral blood. CDR3 residues: CASSPRTGDRAYEQYF. CDR3 DNA sequence: TGTGCCAGCAGCCCTAGAACAGGGGACAGGGCCTACGAGCAGTACTTC.